Sequencing of this T cell receptor beta chain was carried out in a study of T cell responses to AZD1222 COVID-19 vaccine. This CDR3 is 16 amino acids long. The V gene's germline CDR1 is LGHNT and CDR2 FRNRAP. V shed 7 bases and J shed 0 bases, with 15 bases lying between them. Repertoires were generated with immunoSEQ multiplex PCR, while TCRdb's copy carries only in-frame clones and drops some. The sample records about 66,000 clones, about 90% being singletons. The rearrangement uses TRBV12-5 and TRBJ2-2, with D possibly being TRBD1 or TRBD2 (5 bases each). This specimen consisted of peripheral blood, obtained 28 days after the second dose of the MenACWY control vaccine. The clonotype originates from an adult who received the MenACWY meningococcal vaccine as a control. The DNA for the CDR3 is TGTGCTAGTGTTCGGGGCCGAGACGCGAACACCGGGGAGCTGTTTTTT. As protein: CASVRGRDANTGELFF.